Listed below are T cell receptor beta chains from one sample, sequenced in a study. TCRdb used MiXCR to reprocess the RT-PCR reads, holding one entry per CDR3 protein. The sample lists 650,000 to 800,000 distinct CDR3 sequences, 12% to 15% seen once, with roughly 3.9% in the top ten. Sequenced input: memory CD4+ T cells from blood. The receptors stem from a female donor in good health, serving as a healthy control. Each CDR3 is given with its conserved first and last residue. D genes are given only for firm matches. Clone size is stated in some rows and not others, as once, few, many or a class when expanded.

j_call: TRBJ1-3; d_call: TRBD1; clone_size: few; v_call: TRBV5-6; cdr3_nt: TGTGCCAGCAGCACCGGGACAGGGTCTGGAAACACCATATATTTT; cdr3_aa: CASSTGTGSGNTIYF
j_call: TRBJ2-1; d_call: TRBD1; clone_size: many; v_call: TRBV4-1; cdr3_nt: TGCGCCAGCAGCCTAAACAGGGGAGTCGTCGATGAGCAGTTCTTC; cdr3_aa: CASSLNRGVVDEQFF
j_call: TRBJ1-4; d_call: .; clone_size: .; v_call: TRBV6-5; cdr3_nt: TGTGCCAGCAGTTACTCGGCAGGGTGGAGTGAAAAACTGTTTTTT; cdr3_aa: CASSYSAGWSEKLFF
j_call: TRBJ1-1; d_call: TRBD1; clone_size: many; v_call: TRBV5-6; cdr3_nt: TGTGCCAGCAGCACCACAGGGGGGAACACTGAAGCTTTCTTT; cdr3_aa: CASSTTGGNTEAFF
j_call: TRBJ2-7; d_call: .; clone_size: many; v_call: TRBV12-3/TRBV12-4; cdr3_nt: TGTGCCAGCAGTGCGGGACAGTTCTTAGCCTCCTACGAGCAGTACTTC; cdr3_aa: CASSAGQFLASYEQYF
j_call: TRBJ2-7; d_call: .; clone_size: .; v_call: TRBV20-1; cdr3_nt: TGCAGTGCTAGGCGGGGCCCCAAATACGAGCAGTACTTC; cdr3_aa: CSARRGPKYEQYF
j_call: TRBJ2-2; d_call: .; clone_size: many; v_call: TRBV4-1; cdr3_nt: TGCGCCAGCAGCCAAGTAGCTCTAAACACCGGGGAGCTGTTTTTT; cdr3_aa: CASSQVALNTGELFF
j_call: TRBJ2-1; d_call: TRBD2; clone_size: many; v_call: TRBV12-3/TRBV12-4; cdr3_nt: TGTGCCAGCAGCCTCTCTAGGGGAGCGGGACAGTTCTTC; cdr3_aa: CASSLSRGAGQFF
j_call: TRBJ1-2; d_call: TRBD1; clone_size: many; v_call: TRBV5-1; cdr3_nt: TGCGCCAGCAGCGAAGGGGACAGCTTGGACTATGGCTACACCTTC; cdr3_aa: CASSEGDSLDYGYTF
j_call: TRBJ2-2; d_call: .; clone_size: .; v_call: TRBV20-1; cdr3_nt: TGCAGTGCTAGGAAGGGGATAAACACCGGGGAGCTGTTTTTT; cdr3_aa: CSARKGINTGELFF
j_call: TRBJ2-7; d_call: .; clone_size: .; v_call: TRBV6-2/TRBV6-3; cdr3_nt: TGTGCCAGCAGTTACGGGTTTAGTCTGCAGTACTTC; cdr3_aa: CASSYGFSLQYF
j_call: TRBJ1-3; d_call: .; clone_size: few; v_call: TRBV9; cdr3_nt: TGTGCCAGCAGCCCGGGGGGGGGCACCGGAAACACCATATATTTT; cdr3_aa: CASSPGGGTGNTIYF
j_call: TRBJ2-1; d_call: .; clone_size: .; v_call: TRBV18; cdr3_nt: TGTGCCAGCGCTGCCGCTCGTAACAATGAGCAGTTCTTC; cdr3_aa: CASAAARNNEQFF
j_call: TRBJ2-1; d_call: TRBD2; clone_size: many; v_call: TRBV28; cdr3_nt: TGTGCCAGCAGTGCCCTCGGGACTAGCTATCGGGAGCAGTTCTTC; cdr3_aa: CASSALGTSYREQFF
j_call: TRBJ2-1; d_call: .; clone_size: many; v_call: TRBV5-1; cdr3_nt: TGCGCCAGCAGCTATTCGGAGACCTACAATGAGCAGTTCTTC; cdr3_aa: CASSYSETYNEQFF
j_call: TRBJ2-7; d_call: .; clone_size: few; v_call: TRBV29-1; cdr3_nt: TGCAGCGTTGCGTGGGGGGCTGATGGCTACGAGCAGTACTTC; cdr3_aa: CSVAWGADGYEQYF
j_call: TRBJ2-6; d_call: TRBD2; clone_size: many; v_call: TRBV4-2; cdr3_nt: TGTGCCAGCAGCCAGGGACTAGCGGGAAGCTCTGGGGCCAACGTCCTGACTTTC; cdr3_aa: CASSQGLAGSSGANVLTF
j_call: TRBJ1-2; d_call: .; clone_size: .; v_call: TRBV6-5; cdr3_nt: TGTGCCAGCAGGATGCAGGGTTGGATTGAGTCTGGGTATGGCTACACCTTC; cdr3_aa: CASRMQGWIESGYGYTF
j_call: TRBJ2-2; d_call: TRBD1; clone_size: many; v_call: TRBV6-2/TRBV6-3; cdr3_nt: TGTGCCAGCAAAAGACGGACAGGGGGGGCCGGGGAGCTGTTTTTT; cdr3_aa: CASKRRTGGAGELFF
j_call: TRBJ2-7; d_call: TRBD1; clone_size: .; v_call: TRBV6-5; cdr3_nt: TGTGCCAGCAGTTCGGACAGGTCACAAATCTACGAGCAGTACTTC; cdr3_aa: CASSSDRSQIYEQYF
j_call: TRBJ1-2; d_call: .; clone_size: .; v_call: TRBV5-1; cdr3_nt: TGCGCCAGCAGCATTCGGGAAGGGGCGAACTATGGCTACACCTTC; cdr3_aa: CASSIREGANYGYTF
j_call: TRBJ1-4; d_call: TRBD1; clone_size: .; v_call: TRBV28; cdr3_nt: TGTGCCAGCAGGACCCTGCCACAGGGGTTTAATGAAAAACTGTTTTTT; cdr3_aa: CASRTLPQGFNEKLFF
j_call: TRBJ2-4; d_call: .; clone_size: many; v_call: TRBV7-9; cdr3_nt: TGTGCCAGCAGCTCCTGGGACGCTCAGTACTTC; cdr3_aa: CASSSWDAQYF
j_call: TRBJ2-7; d_call: TRBD2; clone_size: .; v_call: TRBV20-1; cdr3_nt: TGCAGTGCTAGAGATCAATCAGGGGGACTAGCGGGAGGTGTATACGAGCAGTACTTC; cdr3_aa: CSARDQSGGLAGGVYEQYF
j_call: TRBJ1-2; d_call: .; clone_size: .; v_call: TRBV20-1; cdr3_nt: TGCAGTGCTAGAGATCCGGGGAGGGGGGATTATGGCTACACCTTC; cdr3_aa: CSARDPGRGDYGYTF
j_call: TRBJ2-7; d_call: TRBD1; clone_size: many; v_call: TRBV29-1; cdr3_nt: TGCAGCGCGACTGCCGGGACAGGGTTCTACGAGCAGTACTTC; cdr3_aa: CSATAGTGFYEQYF
j_call: TRBJ2-5; d_call: .; clone_size: few; v_call: TRBV20-1; cdr3_nt: TGCAGTGCTCCCGCGGTACAGGGCGGAGAGACCCAGTACTTC; cdr3_aa: CSAPAVQGGETQYF
j_call: TRBJ2-7; d_call: TRBD1; clone_size: many; v_call: TRBV6-2/TRBV6-3; cdr3_nt: TGTGCCAGCGACGACACAGGGGGCGCGGCCGAGCAGTACTTC; cdr3_aa: CASDDTGGAAEQYF
j_call: TRBJ1-2; d_call: TRBD1; clone_size: .; v_call: TRBV2; cdr3_nt: TGTGCCAGCCCCGAGGGACAGGGTCGTGGCTACACCTTC; cdr3_aa: CASPEGQGRGYTF